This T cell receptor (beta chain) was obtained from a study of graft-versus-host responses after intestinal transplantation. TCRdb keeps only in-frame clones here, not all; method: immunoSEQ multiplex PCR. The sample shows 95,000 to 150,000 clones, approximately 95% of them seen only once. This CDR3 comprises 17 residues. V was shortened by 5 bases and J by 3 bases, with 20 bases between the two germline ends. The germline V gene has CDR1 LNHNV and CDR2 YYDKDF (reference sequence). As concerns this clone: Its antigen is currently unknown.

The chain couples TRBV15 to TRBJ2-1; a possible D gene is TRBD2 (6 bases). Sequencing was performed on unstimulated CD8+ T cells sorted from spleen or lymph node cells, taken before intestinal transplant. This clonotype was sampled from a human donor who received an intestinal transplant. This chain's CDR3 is CATSPSSGGQGYNEQFF. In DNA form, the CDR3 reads TGTGCCACCAGCCCCTCGTCCGGGGGTCAGGGCTACAATGAGCAGTTCTTC.